Below, one T cell receptor (beta chain) is given with its context. The target antigen is unknown. The read terminates 3 residues ahead of where the CDR3 ends, so the germline J gene completes it. All donors had a single incident cervical HPV16 infection, not prevalent. These data are taken from a study of T cells in women clearing cervical HPV infection. Study-wide context: Blood came at first lesion visit for cases, post-clearance for controls. HLA type stays a possible confounder, typing being limited. Study-level results: Richness differences could reflect unmeasured T-cell content per sample.

Germline assignment: CDR1 LNHDA and CDR2 SQIVND (reference sequence). This CDR3 comprises 16 residues. Trimming at V came to 6 bases and at J to 4 bases, leaving 13 bases not matched to a gene. The assay was immunoSEQ multiplex PCR, and TCRdb's table has in-frame clones only and misses some. Its clone listing holds roughly 34,000 clones. Specimen: blood buffy coat. The TCR was taken from a woman aged 18-70 years with a cervical HPV16 infection that either progressed to CIN3+ or cleared (not recorded which). The chain combines TRBV19 with TRBJ1-2, with 8 nucleotides matching TRBD1. This chain's CDR3 is CASSPERTGRSYGYTF. Incomplete CDR3 DNA: TGTGCCAGTAGCCCAGAGAGGACAGGGAGAAGCTATGGC.